The present T cell receptor beta chain was sequenced within a study of long-term antiretroviral therapy in people with HIV. The germline CDR1 and CDR2 sequences are SQVTM and ANQGSEA. With 6 bases removed from V and 1 base from J, the gap between germline ends came to 10 bases. The CDR3 covers 13 residues. immunoSEQ v3.0 was run at survey level. Assay: immunoSEQ multiplex PCR; the TCRdb copy retains only in-frame clones and omits some. The sample has some 5,000 clones, approximately 90% seen once. The sample consisted of unsorted PBMCs, taken 1.3 years after starting antiretroviral therapy. This sequence originates from a woman aged 50 to 60 with HIV. The V call is TRBV29-1, the J call TRBJ2-1; D remains ambiguous. DNA for the CDR3: TGCAGCGTCCGGGCCGGATCCTACAATGAGCAGTTCTTC. Its translation is CSVRAGSYNEQFF.